Sequencing of this T cell receptor beta chain was carried out in a study of identical twins. Study-level results: Out-of-frame alpha sequences common to twins exhibited a surplus of low generation probability. Cord blood beta clonotypes present at high abundance carried fewer insertions; no such pattern appeared in memory repertoires.

Template switching supplied a universal primer site; unique molecular identifiers were carried on the cDNA. TCRdb independently ran MiXCR on the 5' RACE reads; one entry per CDR3 protein. The data contain more than 650,000 distinct CDR3 sequences, over 5% of them singletons. On this clonotype: As yet, its antigen is unknown.

Germline V gene sequence: CDR1 MGHRA, CDR2 YSYEKL. The length of the CDR3 is 15 residues. The V and J ends lost 0 bases and 4 bases respectively, with 13 bases between them. The gene calls are TRBV4-1 and TRBJ2-7, with a possible D match to TRBD1 (6 bases). Sequencing was carried out using naive T cells sorted from blood. The source of this sequence is a man younger than 30 in good health. The CDR3, as DNA: TGCGCCAGCAGCCAAGAGTACAGGGCGATATACGAGCAGTACGTC. Translation: CASSQEYRAIYEQYV.